This paragraph reports one TCR beta chain. This entry belongs to a study of CD8 T cells in Susac syndrome. Reverse transcription used roughly 0.45 to 1 ug RNA and random hexamers. TCRdb re-analysed the immunoSEQ multiplex PCR reads in MiXCR, keeping a single row per CDR3 protein. The data show some 120,000 distinct CDR3 sequences, with 90% to 95% seen just once and approximately 0.24% held by the top ten. Trimming left V 2 bases short and J 1 base short, with 9 bases between. The CDR3 length is 14 residues. Germline values: CDR1 GTSNPN, CDR2 SVGIG (reference sequence). The source is a human donor with multiple sclerosis. The sequenced material came from CD8+ T cells from PBMCs. The V gene is TRBV30, the J gene TRBJ2-1; possible D gene TRBD2, 6 bases. Written as DNA, the CDR3 is TGTGCCTGGAGTCCCGGGAGTTCCTACAATGAGCAGTTCTTC. Amino acids: CAWSPGSSYNEQFF.